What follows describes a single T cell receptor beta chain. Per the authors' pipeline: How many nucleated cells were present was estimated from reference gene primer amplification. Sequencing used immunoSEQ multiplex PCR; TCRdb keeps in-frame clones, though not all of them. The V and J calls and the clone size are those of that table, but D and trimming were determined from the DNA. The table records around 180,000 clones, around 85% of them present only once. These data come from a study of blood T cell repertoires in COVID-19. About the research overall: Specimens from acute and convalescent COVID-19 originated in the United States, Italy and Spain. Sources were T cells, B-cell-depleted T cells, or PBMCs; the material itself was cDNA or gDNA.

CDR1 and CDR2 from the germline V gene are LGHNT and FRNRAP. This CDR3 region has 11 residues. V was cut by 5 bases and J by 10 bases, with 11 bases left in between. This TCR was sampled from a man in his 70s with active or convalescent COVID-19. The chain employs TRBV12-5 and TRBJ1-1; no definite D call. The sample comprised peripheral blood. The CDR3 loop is CASGRSGLAFF. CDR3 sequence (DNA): TGTGCTAGTGGTAGATCAGGTTTAGCTTTCTTT.